The sequence of this T cell receptor (beta chain) was determined in a study of T cell changes during pregnancy in multiple sclerosis. Germline V gene lookup returns CDR1 MDHEN and CDR2 SYDVKM. This CDR3 comprises 15 residues. Trimming at V came to 6 bases and at J to 6 bases, leaving 11 bases not matched to a gene. Clones were read by immunoSEQ multiplex PCR, and TCRdb kept only the in-frame ones, dropping some. The repertoire holds 85,000 to 130,000 clones, with roughly 93% as singletons. This specimen consisted of peripheral blood, obtained before pregnancy. The V call is TRBV28, the J call TRBJ2-7, with 10 bases matching TRBD1. The source of this sequence is a female donor with multiple sclerosis, enrolled in a pregnancy study. The CDR3 DNA follows: TGTGCCAGCAGCCCCCCGGGACAGGGGTCCATCGAGCAGTACTTC. This codes for CASSPPGQGSIEQYF.